Listed here is a single T cell receptor (beta chain). It has no known antigen specificity. One base away there is no much larger clone; base qualities are not given. This sample was included in a study of blood T cell repertoires in COVID-19 (dated by TCRdb to the early 2020s). Background for the entire study: Collaborator samples came from the United States, Italy and Spain and covered acute and convalescent phases of COVID-19. The prospective study material was composed of cDNA or gDNA derived from T cells, B-cell-depleted T cells, or PBMCs. Subjects who had been exposed to COVID-19, were actively infected with it, or had recovered from it provided the deeply sampled blood TCRbeta repertoires that made up the dataset. The repertoires were released in a freely available public database intended as a resource for research on the immune response to SARS-CoV-2. The samples were drawn from the first 160 participants of the ongoing ImmuneRACE study and from 1,254 subjects provided by 6 global collaborators. The sample metadata nearly always contained a de-identified subject ID, COVID-19 status, age in years and sex. HLA class I and class II types, where available, came from metadata supplied by the sample provider rather than from assay-based typing. Results the study describes overall, beyond this receptor: The quantity of clinical and demographic metadata differed by source and by participant and was supplied without curation.

Another Seattle source contributed samples from volunteer blood donors who had recovered from COVID-19. Whole blood was collected in K2EDTA tubes by collaborating institutions according to the institutions' own protocols. For TCRbeta analysis, collaborators shipped samples as frozen whole blood, isolated PBMCs, or DNA extracted from either of those sample types. TCRbeta CDR3 regions were amplified from genomic DNA using the immunoSEQ Assay, a bias-controlled multiplex PCR. The authors' pipeline ran thus. Nucleated cell counts per sample were estimated from amplification of reference gene primers within the assay. Sequence reads were collapsed and filtered to measure the absolute abundance of every unique TCRbeta CDR3 rearrangement. For each sample, productive Simpson clonality was calculated by taking the square root of Simpson's diversity index across productive rearrangements. TCRdb holds this immuneACCESS table with in-frame rearrangements only. Some clones are missing; in checked studies, unresolved V genes explain under half, and the rest has no known cause. Clonal size and the V and J genes are those of that table, whereas D and trimming came from the DNA. The sample yields about 250,000 clones; 70% to 90% were counted once. The ten largest clonotypes hold under 2.5% of the sample.

This receptor was taken from a woman aged 40 to 50 who had recovered from COVID-19. The specimen sequenced was peripheral blood.

The DNA is as follows: TGTGCCAGCTCACCGTCTAATTGGAACACTGAAGCTTTCTTT. It is translated as CASSPSNWNTEAFF. The V and J segments used are TRBV18 and TRBJ1-1; no D gene can be assigned with confidence. The CDR3 sequence holds 14 residues, the cysteine and phenylalanine included. CDR3 DNA is the only sequence kept; it has 42 bases, read in frame from the first base. Based on the germline V gene, the CDR1 and CDR2 sequences are KGHSH and LQKENI. At the junction V is shortened by 3 bases and J by 1 base, with 9 bases in between. With all but the CDR3 taken from the reference TRBV18 and TRBJ1-1 genes, the full variable domain is: NAGVMQNPRHLVRRRGQEARLRCSPMKGHSHVYWYRQLPEEGLKFMVYLQKENIIDESGMPKERFSAEFPKEGPSILRIQQVVRGDSAAYFCASSPSNWNTEAFFGQGTRLTVV.